The clone carrying this T cell receptor beta chain came up many times. This entry belongs to a study of T cells in Graves' hyperthyroidism and ophthalmopathy. Diagnostic assessment was based on clinical symptoms, serum thyroxine and TRAb, thyroid ultrasound and orbital computed tomography. Amplified TCR beta CDR3 regions derived from RNA transcripts. First-round RT-PCR with HTBI primers amplified the TCR CDR3 region. TCRdb re-called the multiplex PCR reads with MiXCR, one entry per CDR3 protein. The sample has about 110,000 distinct CDR3 sequences; about 17% are singletons. The receptor was isolated from a woman aged 50 to 60 with Graves' hyperthyroidism. The sequencing sample was made of blood.

The CDR3 spells CASSFNVSPQHF. CDR3 in DNA: TGTGCCAGCAGTTTTAATGTGTCGCCCCAGCATTTT. The J gene is TRBJ1-5, the V gene TRBV12-3 or TRBV12-4; D is ambiguous. The CDR3 covers 12 residues. Trimming stripped 3 bases from V and 9 bases from J, with 9 bases between.